The 13 T cell receptor beta chains listed next were all sequenced from one sample in a study of blood T cell repertoires in COVID-19. Data came from immunoSEQ multiplex PCR; TCRdb stores just in-frame clones and leaves some out. The sample records roughly 200,000 clones, 85% to 90% being singletons. Sequencing input: PBMCs or T cells enriched from blood (not recorded which). The receptors derive from a man under 40 who had recovered from COVID-19.

This chain uses TRBV11-2 with TRBJ1-1; 9 nucleotides agree with TRBD1. The length of the CDR3 is 13 residues. Germline assignment: CDR1 SGHAT and CDR2 FQNNGV. J lost 12 bases, V lost 4 bases, and 9 bases had no gene match. DNA of the CDR3: TGTGCCAGCAGCTCCCCGGGACAGGGAACGACTTTCTTT. This translates into CASSSPGQGTTFF.

J is TRBJ2-1 and V is TRBV11-2; D perhaps matches TRBD1 (6 bases). CDR3 length equals 15 residues. Germline V gene lookup returns CDR1 SGHAT and CDR2 FQNNGV. V was shortened by 4 bases and J by 0 bases, with 10 bases between the two germline ends. As DNA, the CDR3 is TGTGCCAGCAGCTACAGGGAAACCTCCTACAATGAGCAGTTCTTC. Protein product: CASSYRETSYNEQFF. Variable domain in full (rest from reference TRBV11-2 and TRBJ2-1): EAGVAQSPRYKIIEKRQSVAFWCNPISGHATLYWYQQILGQGPKLLIQFQNNGVVDDSQLPKDRFSAERLKGVDSTLKIQPAKLEDSAVYLCASSYRETSYNEQFFGPGTRLTVL.

The chain couples TRBV10-2 to TRBJ2-1; maybe TRBD2 (5 bases). V lost 2 bases, J lost 9 bases, and 8 bases lay in between. Germline assignment: CDR1 WSHSY and CDR2 SAAADI. There are 12 residues in the CDR3. The CDR3 reads CASSEIAFEQFF. The DNA of the CDR3 is TGCGCCAGCAGTGAGATAGCGTTTGAGCAGTTCTTC.

The chain employs TRBV18 and TRBJ2-7; D may be TRBD1 (5 bases). With 3 bases removed from V and 0 bases from J, the gap between germline ends came to 12 bases. This CDR3 is 15 amino acids long. Germline values: CDR1 KGHSH, CDR2 LQKENI. CDR3 nucleotides: TGTGCCAGCTCACCCGGACAAGCGAGCTCCTACGAGCAGTACTTC. Its protein product is CASSPGQASSYEQYF.

This clone occurred once. V and J are TRBV5-1 and TRBJ1-1; 7 nucleotides agree with TRBD1. CDR1 and CDR2 (germline): SGHRS, YFSETQ. The CDR3 has 16 amino acids. V was pared by 2 bases and J by 1 base, with 8 bases of the junction left unmatched. The chain's CDR3 is CASSLGQARANTEAFF. The CDR3 coding sequence is TGCGCCAGCAGCTTAGGACAGGCGCGGGCGAACACTGAAGCTTTCTTT.

The chain uses TRBV4-3 and TRBJ2-1; TRBD2 matches 8 bases. This CDR3 spans 22 amino acids. Per germline, CDR1 LGHNA and CDR2 YSLEER. V was pared by 0 bases and J by 8 bases, with 27 bases of the junction left unmatched. For the CDR3, the DNA is TGCGCCAGCAGCCAAGATTTGGGAGAGGCTAGCGGGTGGTTTCTGGGTCGCGATGAGCAGTTCTTC. Translation: CASSQDLGEASGWFLGRDEQFF.

The chain uses TRBV28 and TRBJ2-1; the match to TRBD2 covers 8 bases. In germline, CDR1 is MDHEN, CDR2 SYDVKM. V lost 4 bases and J lost 15; bases outside the gene matches: 8. This CDR3 region has 12 residues. The DNA of the CDR3 is TGTGCCAGCAGTTCACCCCTCCTAGCGGGGTTCTTC. Its protein is CASSSPLLAGFF.

The chain carries TRBV7-9 and TRBJ2-3, with 8 bases matching TRBD1. The CDR3 consists of 15 residues. Losses at the gene ends were 5 bases for V and 3 bases for J; bases not matched to a gene: 7. The germline V gene has CDR1 SEHNR and CDR2 FQNEAQ (reference sequence). CDR3 in amino acids: CASSTRQGLTDTQYF. As DNA, the CDR3 is TGTGCCAGCAGCACTCGACAGGGGTTGACAGATACGCAGTATTTT.

The chain is built from TRBV11-2 and TRBJ2-2; 9 bases are shared with TRBD1. Germline assignment: CDR1 SGHAT and CDR2 FQNNGV. Trimming took 4 bases from V and 7 from J; bases not matched to a gene: 10. The CDR3 totals 16 residues. CDR3 in DNA: TGTGCCAGCAGCTCCGTCCGGGACAGGGTGATCGGGGAGCTGTTTTTT. This translates into CASSSVRDRVIGELFF.

V usage is TRBV3-1 (or the pseudogene TRBV3-2) and J usage is TRBJ2-6; 7 bases match TRBD1. The CDR3 loop spans 15 amino acids. Unmatched junction bases numbered 6, after V lost 4 bases and J lost 6 bases. CDR1 is LGHDT and CDR2 is YNNKEL in the germline V gene (reference sequence). The CDR3 coding sequence is TGTGCCAGCAGCCTCAGACAGGGAAAGGCCAACGTCCTGACTTTC. Protein: CASSLRQGKANVLTF.

The J gene is TRBJ1-2, the V gene TRBV5-1; 9 positions agree with TRBD1. Germline CDR1 and CDR2: SGHRS and YFSETQ. This CDR3 has 12 amino acids. The J segment lost 11 bases and the V segment lost 4 bases, leaving 6 bases of the junction unmatched. The CDR3 loop is CASSEGTGLYTF. In DNA form, the CDR3 reads TGCGCCAGCAGCGAGGGGACAGGGTTATACACCTTC. Full variable domain (remainder filled in from reference TRBV5-1 and TRBJ1-2): KAGVTQTPRYLIKTRGQQVTLSCSPISGHRSVSWYQQTPGQGLQFLFEYFSETQRNKGNFPGRFSGRQFSNSRSEMNVSTLELGDSALYLCASSEGTGLYTFGSGTRLTVV.

In its sample, this clone was seen once. The chain recombines TRBV3-1 (or the pseudogene TRBV3-2) with TRBJ2-1; 10 positions match TRBD1. The V gene's germline CDR1 is LGHDT and CDR2 YNNKEL (reference sequence). J gave up 4 bases and V 4 bases, and 4 bases lay outside the gene matches. There are 15 residues in the CDR3. The CDR3 coding sequence is TGTGCCAGCAGCCCGGGACAGGGGTATTACAATGAGCAGTTCTTC. Protein: CASSPGQGYYNEQFF.

This rearrangement joins TRBV29-1 to TRBJ2-1; 11 nucleotides align to TRBD2. The CDR3 sequence is 17 residues long. V lost 0 bases and J lost 5; bases outside the gene matches: 9. Germline V lookup: CDR1 SQVTM, CDR2 ANQGSEA. CDR3 DNA sequence: TGCAGCGTTGAAGATGGAGGGCTAGCGGGAGGCCACAATGAGCAGTTCTTC. Amino acids: CSVEDGGLAGGHNEQFF.